The present T cell receptor beta chain was sequenced within a study of T-cell memory formation after mild COVID-19. Overall study: Largely, TCR clusters stayed within a single donor. Whole-study findings and limits: The CD4+ clones that contracted clustered mainly within CM and EM, and the CD8+ clones concentrated in EMRA.

This CDR3 region has 15 residues. Trimming stripped 0 bases from V and 2 bases from J, with 9 bases between. Germline loops: CDR1 SGHVS, CDR2 FQNEAQ. TCRdb re-called the 5' RACE reads through MiXCR, storing one row per CDR3 protein. The sample includes fewer than 90,000 distinct CDR3 sequences, about 13% of them seen just once. This clonotype turned up a few times. Its antigen is still unknown. This clonotype was sampled from a man aged 18-30 years who had mild COVID-19 (a few samples of this study predate the infection). Cell type and time point are not known. Material: PBMCs or a T cell subset sorted from them (not recorded which). The V gene is TRBV7-8, the J gene TRBJ2-3; no clear D. DNA of the CDR3: TGTGCCAGCAGCTTAGCGCGGCTGAACACAGATACGCAGTATTTT. Translation: CASSLARLNTDTQYF.